This T cell receptor beta chain was retrieved from a study of neurological immune-mediated disorders. This clonotype was seen once. The target antigen is unknown. A total of 2 million PBMCs stored at -80 degrees C provided the unsorted libraries. Study-wide points: The level of TCR clonal expansion was highest in patients with HTLV-1-associated myelopathy and lowest in multiple sclerosis, where it fell below the level seen in healthy controls.

Trimming removed 0 bases from V and 2 bases from J, with 18 bases in between. Germline loops: CDR1 SGHRS, CDR2 YFSETQ. The CDR3 is made up of 18 amino acids. As for the cDNA, it was generated by 5'RACE with 10-nucleotide random UMIs. In every sequencing run, more than 180 million TCR-beta sequences were generated from 15-18 subjects. TCRdb re-derived calls from the 5' RACE reads in MiXCR, one entry per CDR3 protein. This sample has around 50,000 distinct CDR3 sequences, with 20% to 30% found just once. The sample comprised PBMCs. This receptor was obtained from a woman between 70 and 85 years old in good health. The chain has TRBV5-1 and TRBJ2-1, with a possible D match to TRBD1 (5 bases). CDR3 coding DNA: TGCGCCAGCAGCTTGGACCCTCAGGGAAACGGCCCCTACAATGAGCAGTTCTTC. It codes for CASSLDPQGNGPYNEQFF.